This T cell receptor (beta chain) originates from a study of T-cell reconstitution after alpha-beta-depleted transplantation in children. Unique molecular identifiers tagged the TCRbeta library. One entry per CDR3 protein results from TCRdb running MiXCR on the PCR reads. The profile shows around 600,000 distinct CDR3 sequences, more than 9% of them singletons. The CDR3 loop spans 16 amino acids. CDR1 is SGHAT, CDR2 FQNNGV, per germline. The V end lost 5 bases, the J end lost 4 bases, and 18 bases lay between the germline ends. This TCR came from a human donor who donated a stem cell graft to a child with acute myeloid leukemia. This chain connects TRBV11-2 to TRBJ2-1; a weak D match, TRBD2 (5 bases). The sample here was PBMCs from the stem cell graft donor, taken from the stem cell graft. CDR3 sequence: CASSLSEGARYNEQFF. The CDR3 DNA sequence: TGTGCCAGCAGCCTCTCTGAGGGCGCCCGTTACAATGAGCAGTTCTTC.